The following is a T cell receptor (beta chain) sequence with its context. The V gene lost 6 bases and the J gene lost 7 bases, with 18 bases spanning the gap. The germline V gene encodes CDR1 MNHEY and CDR2 SVGAGI. CDR3 length: 14 residues. Authors' methods: Estimated nucleated cell counts came from reference gene primer amplification. Clones were read by immunoSEQ multiplex PCR, and TCRdb kept only the in-frame ones, dropping some. That table supplies the V and J calls and clone size; D and trimming were determined from the DNA. The data contain about 280,000 clones, about 85% of them singletons. The data were taken from a study of blood T cell repertoires in COVID-19. Study information: Collection of acute and convalescent COVID-19 samples took place in the United States, Italy and Spain. PBMCs, B-cell-depleted T cells, or T cells provided the cDNA or gDNA that made up the material.

Sequencing input: peripheral blood. The origin of this receptor is a human donor in a cohort sampled during active COVID-19. V gene TRBV6-5 combines with J gene TRBJ1-1; a possible D gene is TRBD1 (5 bases). Here the CDR3 DNA reads TGTGCCAGCAGATCGGGCGGGATGGGGGTTGAAGCTTTCTTT. Protein sequence: CASRSGGMGVEAFF.